This TCR beta chain was found in a study of human thymus T cells. In regard to this clone: Germline and junction disagree at one end, which may indicate a read error.

Resections from corrective heart surgery supplied the thymus tissue. Profiled with immunoSEQ multiplex PCR; TCRdb holds only in-frame clones, not every one. The top ten hold 0.024% of the sample, which has roughly 120,000 clones, around 94% seen once. Germline loops: CDR1 LGHNA, CDR2 YNFKEQ. CDR3 length: 14 amino acids. The rearrangement joins TRBV4-2 to TRBJ2-7, with TRBD2 identical over 10 bases. This sequence was found in a boy younger than two with a congenital heart defect but otherwise immunologically healthy. Sequences were obtained from thymus tissue. The CDR3 DNA is TGTGCCAGCAGCCAAGTATCGAGCGGGGGGGCCTCCAACTTC. This sequence encodes CASSQVSSGGASNF.